Sequencing of this T cell receptor beta chain was carried out in a study of blood T cell repertoires in COVID-19 (dated by TCRdb to 2018 to 2021). General notes on the study: The collaborator samples originated in the United States, Italy and Spain and spanned the acute and convalescent phases of COVID-19. The prospective study material was composed of cDNA or gDNA derived from T cells, B-cell-depleted T cells, or PBMCs. Subjects who had been exposed to COVID-19, were actively infected with it, or had recovered from it provided the deeply sampled blood TCRbeta repertoires that made up the dataset. A freely available public database, intended as a resource for researchers studying the immune response to SARS-CoV-2, is where the repertoires were released. Samples were obtained from the ongoing ImmuneRACE study (first 160 participants) and from approximately 1,200 subjects provided by 6 global collaborators. The sample metadata nearly always contained a de-identified subject ID, COVID-19 status, age in years and sex. Where available, HLA class I and class II types were taken from metadata supplied by the sample provider and were not determined by assay-based typing. What the research found in general, with its limitations: Clinical and demographic metadata were provided uncurated, with the amount varying by source and participant.

Participants in the prospective study were enrolled through a virtual design, were aged roughly 18 to 100 years, and lived in about 25 United States geographic areas. Cohort assignment in the prospective study relied on participant-reported clinical history from a screening survey and a study questionnaire. For ImmuneRACE Cohort 3, a participant was defined as recovered based on two consecutive negative NP/OP PCR tests, clearance by a healthcare professional, or resolution of symptoms. In the prospective study, whole blood, serum and a nasopharyngeal or oropharyngeal swab were collected from each participant by mobile phlebotomists. Prospective study participants could optionally give additional blood draws and questionnaires over an approximately 2-month period. Prospective study blood samples were shipped either frozen or at room temperature before DNA extraction. TCRbeta CDR3 regions were amplified from genomic DNA by means of the immunoSEQ Assay, a bias-controlled multiplex PCR. On the authors' methods: The number of nucleated cells in each sample was estimated by amplification of reference gene primers within the assay. To quantify the absolute abundance of each unique TCRbeta CDR3 rearrangement, sequence reads were collapsed and filtered. For each sample, productive Simpson clonality was calculated as the square root of Simpson's diversity index across productive rearrangements. TCRdb stores this immuneACCESS table with in-frame sequences only. Part of the clones is absent; in the studies checked, under half of the shortfall reflects unresolved V genes, and no reason is known for the rest. D and trimming come from the DNA, and the V and J calls and clone size come from that table. This sample comprises under 300,000 clones, roughly 90% of them detected only once. The ten largest account for approximately 3% of the sample.

A note on this clone: There is no known antigen for this receptor. The record has no base qualities; no much larger clone is one base away.

The germline V end is reduced by 0 bases and the J end by 2 bases; junction bases left unmatched: 13. The CDR3 contains 18 residues, cysteine and phenylalanine counted. Only the CDR3 part of the read is kept: 54 bases, read in frame from the first base. Per the germline V gene, LGHNA is the CDR1 and YNFKEQ is the CDR2. Here the chain combines TRBV4-2 and TRBJ2-7; TRBD1 fits 7 bases in the junction. Input material: PBMCs or T cells enriched from blood (not recorded which). This clonotype was obtained from a woman in her forties or fifties who had recovered from COVID-19. DNA sequence: TGTGCCAGCAGCCAAGATCTGGGACAGCCTTTTTCACCCTACGAGCAGTACTTC. The resulting protein is CASSQDLGQPFSPYEQYF.